The source of this T cell receptor beta chain is a study of regulatory T cells in long-lasting Graves disease. Study conclusions and caveats: The researchers studied only peripheral blood, not thyroid tissue.

The germline V gene encodes CDR1 MNHEY and CDR2 SVGEGT. Trimming cost V 5 bases and J 7 bases; bases outside gene matches: 6. The CDR3 totals 14 residues. Library construction for TCR beta used iRepertoire HTBI primers and Arm-PCR of CDR3 regions. One entry per CDR3 protein results from TCRdb running MiXCR on the multiplex PCR reads. Among fewer than 550,000 distinct CDR3 sequences listed, roughly 16% were seen once. There are a few counts of this clonotype. Antigen unknown. Described time point: newly diagnosed GD, antithyroid drugs for less than 3 months. Generation of the TCR library employed RNA extracted from PBMCs. The same data also contributed to another study, on T cells in Graves' hyperthyroidism and ophthalmopathy. As that report states: Patients showing uncontrolled infection, other autoimmune disease, pregnancy or lactation were ineligible. TCR CDR3 regions were first amplified by RT-PCR with HTBI primers. The blood repertoire included most of the expanded thyroid clonotypes above 0.001.

V and J are TRBV6-2 or TRBV6-3 and TRBJ1-5, with 9 bases lining up with TRBD1. The starting material was peripheral blood mononuclear cells (PBMCs), obtained at new diagnosis, from a patient treated with antithyroid drugs. This receptor was taken from a middle-aged woman with Graves disease. The CDR3 is CASSRRDRAQPQHF. In DNA form, the CDR3 reads TGTGCCAGCAGTCGAAGGGACAGGGCCCAGCCCCAGCATTTT.